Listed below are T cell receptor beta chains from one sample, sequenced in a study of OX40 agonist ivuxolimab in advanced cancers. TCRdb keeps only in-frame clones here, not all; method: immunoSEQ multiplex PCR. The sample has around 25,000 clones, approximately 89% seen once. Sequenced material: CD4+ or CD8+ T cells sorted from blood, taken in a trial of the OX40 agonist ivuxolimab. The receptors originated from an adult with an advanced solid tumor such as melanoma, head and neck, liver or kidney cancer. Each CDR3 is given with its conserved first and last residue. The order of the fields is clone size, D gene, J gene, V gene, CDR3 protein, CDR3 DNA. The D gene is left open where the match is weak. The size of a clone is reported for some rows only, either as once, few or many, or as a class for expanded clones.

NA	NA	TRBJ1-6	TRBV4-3	CASSQGLNSRNSPLHF	TGCGCCAGCAGCCAAGGTCTTAACTCTCGTAATTCACCCCTCCACTTT
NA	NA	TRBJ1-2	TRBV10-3	CAISESKGSGYGYTF	TGTGCCATCAGTGAGTCGAAAGGGTCGGGCTATGGCTACACCTTC
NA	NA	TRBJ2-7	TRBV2	CASSELWEQYF	TGTGCCAGCAGTGAATTGTGGGAGCAGTACTTC
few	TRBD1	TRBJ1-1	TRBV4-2	CASTTTGDHTEAFF	TGTGCCAGCACCACCACAGGGGACCACACTGAAGCTTTCTTT
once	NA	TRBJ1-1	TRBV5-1	CASSPQGGMTEAFF	TGCGCCAGCAGCCCCCAGGGAGGGATGACTGAAGCTTTCTTT
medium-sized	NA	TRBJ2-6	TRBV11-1	CASSLVGSANVLTF	TGTGCCAGCAGCTTAGTCGGGTCGGCCAACGTCCTGACTTTC
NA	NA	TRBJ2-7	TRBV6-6	CASSYQGHSYEQYF	TGTGCCAGCAGTTACCAGGGCCACTCCTACGAGCAGTACTTC
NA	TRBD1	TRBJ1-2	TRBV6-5	CASSYTMGQLYGYTF	TGTGCCAGCAGTTACACGATGGGACAGCTCTATGGCTACACCTTC
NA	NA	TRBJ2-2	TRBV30	CAWSVQGAGELFF	TGTGCCTGGAGTGTACAGGGAGCCGGGGAGCTGTTTTTT
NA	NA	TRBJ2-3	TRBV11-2	CASSSLLEASVDTQYF	TGTGCCAGCAGCTCCCTACTAGAGGCGTCGGTGGATACGCAGTATTTT
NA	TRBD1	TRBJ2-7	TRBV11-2	CASSLAGQSSYEQYF	TGTGCCAGCAGCTTAGCGGGACAGAGCTCCTACGAGCAGTACTTC
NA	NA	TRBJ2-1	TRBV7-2	CASSLAWPDEQFF	TGTGCCAGCAGCTTAGCGTGGCCCGATGAGCAGTTCTTC
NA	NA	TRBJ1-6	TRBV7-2	CASSLFSGRDSPLHF	TGTGCCAGCAGCTTATTTTCGGGTAGGGATTCACCCCTCCACTTT
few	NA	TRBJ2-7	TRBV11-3	CASSRDTYEQYF	TGTGCCAGCAGCCGGGACACCTACGAGCAGTACTTC
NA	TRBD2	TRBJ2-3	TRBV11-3	CASSLGPLSGGTTDTQYF	TGTGCCAGCAGCTTAGGTCCGCTTAGCGGGGGGACTACAGATACGCAGTATTTT
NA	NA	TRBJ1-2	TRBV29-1	CSAGGGKDGYTF	TGCAGCGCTGGCGGGGGGAAGGATGGCTACACCTTC
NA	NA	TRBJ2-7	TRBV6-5	CASSQDSPSREQYF	TGTGCCAGCAGTCAAGACAGCCCCTCTCGAGAGCAGTACTTC
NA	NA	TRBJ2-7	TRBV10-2	CASCLASIPYEQYF	TGCGCCAGCTGCTTAGCGAGTATTCCCTACGAGCAGTACTTC